This T cell receptor (beta chain) appears in the sequencing data of a study of response to subunit inactivated influenza vaccine. Study outcomes and limitations: A suggestion made by the authors is that each seasonal influenza vaccination recruits few new T cells.

From germline, CDR1 is DFQATT and CDR2 SNEGSKA (reference sequence). This CDR3 is built from 15 residues. With V trimmed by 2 bases and J by 2 bases, 4 bases remained unmatched. From the RT-PCR reads, TCRdb called clonotypes with MiXCR, one entry per CDR3 protein. The sample includes about 180,000 distinct CDR3 sequences, approximately 9.2% of them seen just once. This clonotype was seen at least ten times. Antigen unknown. The clonotype comes from a middle-aged man who received an inactivated influenza vaccine. Sequenced here: non-naive T cells sorted from PBMCs, sampled on the day of vaccination. The chain employs TRBV20-1 and TRBJ2-1, with 9 nucleotides matching TRBD2. CDR3 residues: CSARSSGNAYNEQFF. The DNA of the CDR3 is TGCAGTGCTAGATCTAGCGGGAATGCCTACAATGAGCAGTTCTTC.